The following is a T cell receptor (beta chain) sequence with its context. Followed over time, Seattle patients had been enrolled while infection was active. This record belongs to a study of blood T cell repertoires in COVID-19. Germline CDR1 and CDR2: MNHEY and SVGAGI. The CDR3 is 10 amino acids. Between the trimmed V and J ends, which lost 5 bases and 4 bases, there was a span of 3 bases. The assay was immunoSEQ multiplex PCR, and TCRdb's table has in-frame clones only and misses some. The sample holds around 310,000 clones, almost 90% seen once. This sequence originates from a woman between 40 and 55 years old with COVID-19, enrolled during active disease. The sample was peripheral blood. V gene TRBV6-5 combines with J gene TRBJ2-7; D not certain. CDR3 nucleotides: TGTGCCAGCAGTCTTTACGAGCAGTACTTC. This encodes CASSLYEQYF.